The 21 T cell receptor beta chains below come from one sample, sequenced in a study of blood T cell repertoires in COVID-19. TCRdb's copy holds only in-frame clones and misses some; the assay was immunoSEQ multiplex PCR. This sample has 150,000 to 200,000 clones; roughly nine tenths occur once, and the top ten carry 1.5% to 2%. What was sequenced was peripheral blood. The source is a man between 18 and 29 years old who had recovered from COVID-19.

The rearrangement links TRBV14 to TRBJ2-5; TRBD2 is a possible D gene (5 bases). The V and J ends lost 3 bases and 2 bases respectively, with 7 bases between them. Germline assignment: CDR1 SGHDN and CDR2 FVKESK. CDR3 length equals 13 residues. The DNA of the CDR3 is TGTGCCAGCAGCCACCGCGGGCAAGAGACCCAGTACTTC. It codes for CASSHRGQETQYF.

This chain connects TRBV4-2 to TRBJ2-7; TRBD1 matches 9 bases. V dropped 1 base and J dropped 1; count of bases not matched to a gene: 2. The germline CDR1 and CDR2 sequences are LGHNA and YNFKEQ. The CDR3 covers 15 residues. The CDR3 reads CASSQADRGSYEQYF. CDR3 nucleotide sequence: TGTGCCAGCAGCCAAGCGGACAGGGGATCCTACGAGCAGTACTTC.

The rearrangement joins TRBV19 to TRBJ2-7, with TRBD1 matching over 8 bases. The CDR3 extends over 14 amino acids. The V segment lost 3 bases and the J segment 3 bases; nucleotides outside the gene matches: 4. Per germline, CDR1 LNHDA and CDR2 SQIVND (reference sequence). The CDR3 loop reads CASSIADRDYEQYF. Written as DNA, the CDR3 is TGTGCCAGTAGTATTGCGGACAGGGACTACGAGCAGTACTTC.

The chain recombines TRBV27 with TRBJ1-5; D is ambiguous. V shed 6 bases and J shed 0 bases, with 15 bases lying between them. There are 16 residues in the CDR3. The germline V gene has CDR1 MNHEY and CDR2 SMNVEV (reference sequence). This CDR3 reads CASRGWASYSNQPQHF. The CDR3 nucleotides are TGTGCCAGCAGAGGTTGGGCCAGCTATAGCAATCAGCCCCAGCATTTT.

This chain joins TRBV7-9 and TRBJ2-5; TRBD2 might be the D (6 bases). The V gene lost 1 base and the J gene lost 5 bases, with 14 bases spanning the gap. The CDR3 extends over 15 amino acids. Germline-derived CDR1 and CDR2 are SEHNR and FQNEAQ (reference sequence). DNA for the CDR3: TGTGCCAGCAGCTTAGTTGGGCTAGCGAGCGAGACCCAGTACTTC. It specifies CASSLVGLASETQYF.

The chain combines TRBV5-6 with TRBJ2-5, with TRBD2 matching 10 bases. This CDR3 has 16 residues. Germline values: CDR1 SGHDT, CDR2 YYEEEE. V was pared by 2 bases and J by 5 bases, with 9 bases of the junction left unmatched. The CDR3: CASSFGTSALAETQYF. The CDR3 nucleotides read TGTGCCAGCAGCTTTGGGACTAGCGCCCTCGCTGAGACCCAGTACTTC.

The table lists this clone with a few counts. This chain uses TRBV4-1 with TRBJ2-7; maybe TRBD1 (5 bases). V lost 5 bases and J lost 5, with 7 bases in between. The CDR3 has 11 residues. Germline V gene sequence: CDR1 MGHRA, CDR2 YSYEKL. The CDR3 loop reads CASSAGNEQYF. CDR3 in DNA: TGCGCCAGCAGCGCAGGGAACGAGCAGTACTTC.

CDR3 protein: CASSLTGPRGRDTQYF. CDR3 in DNA: TGTGCCAGCAGCTTAACGGGCCCTCGCGGGAGAGATACGCAGTATTTT. The rearrangement links TRBV11-2 to TRBJ2-3; the match to TRBD2 covers 7 bases. This CDR3 is built from 16 residues. Per the germline V gene, CDR1 is SGHAT and CDR2 is FQNNGV. Trimming removed 2 bases from V and 5 bases from J; junction bases left unmatched: 10.

The chain carries TRBV18 and TRBJ2-1; the D gene is possibly TRBD2 (5 bases). V lost 2 bases and J 1 base, leaving 6 bases between the germline ends. Germline-derived CDR1 and CDR2 are KGHSH and LQKENI. The CDR3 runs 14 residues. The chain's CDR3 is CASSPRTSYNEQFF. The CDR3 nucleotides are TGTGCCAGCTCACCAAGGACTTCCTACAATGAGCAGTTCTTC. Using reference TRBV18 and TRBJ2-1 for the parts outside the CDR3, the full variable domain is NAGVMQNPRHLVRRRGQEARLRCSPMKGHSHVYWYRQLPEEGLKFMVYLQKENIIDESGMPKERFSAEFPKEGPSILRIQQVVRGDSAAYFCASSPRTSYNEQFFGPGTRLTVL.

V usage is TRBV29-1 and J usage is TRBJ1-2; a possible D gene is TRBD1 (5 bases). Germline-derived CDR1 and CDR2 are SQVTM and ANQGSEA. The CDR3 is 14 amino acids. V lost 4 bases, J lost 6 bases, and 18 bases lay in between. The CDR3 DNA is TGCAGCGTTGTGGTGGGGGGAAAGTCGAATGGCTACACCTTC. Amino acid sequence: CSVVVGGKSNGYTF.

This chain uses TRBV20-1 with TRBJ2-1; D ambiguous. Germline V gene sequence: CDR1 DFQATT, CDR2 SNEGSKA (reference sequence). V lost 3 bases, J lost 8 bases, and 11 bases lay in between. CDR3 length equals 12 residues. The CDR3 sequence: CSASGMPDEQFF. DNA of the CDR3: TGCAGTGCTAGTGGTATGCCGGATGAGCAGTTCTTC.

The gene calls are TRBV6-2 or TRBV6-3 and TRBJ1-1, with D maybe TRBD1 (6 bases). The CDR3 extends over 13 amino acids. Germline assignment: CDR1 MNHEY and CDR2 SVGEGT. Trimming pared 5 bases from V and 5 bases from J, leaving 12 bases between. CDR3 in DNA: TGTGCCAGCAGTGCCAGGGGTTGGACTGAAGCTTTCTTT. It yields the protein CASSARGWTEAFF.

The V call is TRBV27, the J call TRBJ2-7, with 9 bases that match TRBD1. With V trimmed by 6 bases and J by 2 bases, 2 bases remained unmatched. There are 13 residues in the CDR3. Germline V gives CDR1 MNHEY, CDR2 SMNVEV (reference sequence). This CDR3 is CASRGTGTYEQYF. CDR3 coding DNA: TGTGCCAGCAGAGGGACAGGGACCTACGAGCAGTACTTC.

The gene calls are TRBV7-2 and TRBJ2-2; D is uncertain. The CDR3 runs to 13 residues. The germline V gene has CDR1 SGHTA and CDR2 FQGNSA. V was pared by 2 bases and J by 11 bases, with 12 bases between. The CDR3 coding sequence is TGTGCCAGCAGCTTATCGGCGGTCGCAGAGCTGTTTTTT. This translates into CASSLSAVAELFF.

This sequence joins TRBV9 and TRBJ2-7; 11 positions agree with TRBD1. V dropped 3 bases and J dropped 2; count of bases not matched to a gene: 1. The CDR3 sequence is 14 residues long. Germline V lookup: CDR1 SGDLS, CDR2 YYNGEE. The CDR3 bases are TGTGCCAGCAGCGGGACAGGGGGCGCCTACGAGCAGTACTTC. Translation gives CASSGTGGAYEQYF. The full variable domain, rest sourced from reference TRBV9 and TRBJ2-7, is DSGVTQTPKHLITATGQRVTLRCSPRSGDLSVYWYQQSLDQGLQFLIQYYNGEERAKGNILERFSAQQFPDLHSELNLSSLELGDSALYFCASSGTGGAYEQYFGPGTRLTVT.

The chain has TRBV19 and TRBJ1-3; D may be TRBD1 (6 bases). The CDR3 is 14 amino acids. Germline V lookup: CDR1 LNHDA, CDR2 SQIVND (reference sequence). Trimming removed 3 bases from V and 4 bases from J, with 10 bases in between. The CDR3 is CASSMAGVGNTIYF. The CDR3 region has the DNA TGTGCCAGTAGTATGGCAGGGGTCGGAAACACCATATATTTT. Full variable domain (remainder filled in from reference TRBV19 and TRBJ1-3): DGGITQSPKYLFRKEGQNVTLSCEQNLNHDAMYWYRQDPGQGLRLIYYSQIVNDFQKGDIAEGYSVSREKKESFPLTVTSAQKNPTAFYLCASSMAGVGNTIYFGEGSWLTVV.

This chain joins TRBV30 and TRBJ1-2; D is unclear. The CDR3 has 10 residues. Germline lookup yields CDR1 GTSNPN and CDR2 SVGIG (reference sequence). V lost 7 bases to trimming and J lost 1 base, with 4 bases between them. CDR3 amino acids: CAFYNYGYTF. CDR3 bases: TGTGCCTTCTATAACTATGGCTACACCTTC. The whole variable domain, filled in from reference TRBV30 and TRBJ1-2, reads SQTIHQWPATLVQPVGSPLSLECTVEGTSNPNLYWYRQAAGRGLQLLFYSVGIGQISSEVPQNLSASRPQDRQFILSSKKLLLSDSGFYLCAFYNYGYTFGSGTRLTVV.

The chain carries TRBV25-1 and TRBJ2-2; TRBD2 is a possible D gene (7 bases). This CDR3 region has 17 residues. Trimming pared 4 bases from V and 1 base from J, leaving 16 bases between. Germline lookup yields CDR1 MGHDK and CDR2 SYGVNS. The CDR3 bases are TGTGCCAGCAGTGGTTGGGGGGGACAAATGAACACCGGGGAGCTGTTTTTT. Translated: CASSGWGGQMNTGELFF. Variable domain in full (rest from reference TRBV25-1 and TRBJ2-2): EADIYQTPRYLVIGTGKKITLECSQTMGHDKMYWYQQDPGMELHLIHYSYGVNSTEKGDLSSESTVSRIRTEHFPLTLESARPSHTSQYLCASSGWGGQMNTGELFFGEGSRLTVL.

The rearrangement uses TRBV20-1 and TRBJ1-2; the D is unclear. CDR3 length: 12 amino acids. V lost 3 bases to trimming and J lost 1 base, with 6 bases between them. Looked up from germline, CDR1 is DFQATT and CDR2 is SNEGSKA (reference sequence). This chain's CDR3 is CSASIRNYGYTF. Written as DNA, the CDR3 is TGCAGTGCTAGTATCCGTAACTATGGCTACACCTTC.

The J gene is TRBJ2-7, the V gene TRBV24-1; tentative D call: TRBD1 (6 bases). This CDR3 is 13 amino acids long. Germline lookup yields CDR1 KGHDR and CDR2 SFDVKD. V was clipped by 7 bases and J by 2 bases, with 11 bases between them. CDR3 nucleotides: TGTGCCACCAGGGACAGTAAGACCTACGAGCAGTACTTC. Translating gives CATRDSKTYEQYF.

The CDR3 bases are TGTGCCACCGGGGGGACTAGCGGCTCCTACAATGAGCAGTTCTTC. Protein product: CATGGTSGSYNEQFF. The chain has TRBV6-5 and TRBJ2-1; 11 bases match TRBD2. The CDR3 loop spans 15 amino acids. The V gene's germline CDR1 is MNHEY and CDR2 SVGAGI. Trimming removed 10 bases from V and 0 bases from J; junction bases left unmatched: 5.